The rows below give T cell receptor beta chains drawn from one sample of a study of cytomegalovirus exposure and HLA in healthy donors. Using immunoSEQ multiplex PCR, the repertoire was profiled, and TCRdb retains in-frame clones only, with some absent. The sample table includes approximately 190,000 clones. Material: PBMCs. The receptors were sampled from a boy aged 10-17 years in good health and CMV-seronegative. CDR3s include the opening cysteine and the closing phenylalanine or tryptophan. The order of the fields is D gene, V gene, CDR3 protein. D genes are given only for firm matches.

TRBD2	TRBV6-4	CASSSLAGGSNEQFF
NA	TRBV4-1	CASSSQEGSGYTF
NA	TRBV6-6	CASSYPGFGSNQPQHF
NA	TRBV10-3	CAISGGSGGKDGYTF
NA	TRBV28	CASSPPGSTDTQYF
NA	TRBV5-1	CASSPDRYSSYEQYF
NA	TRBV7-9	CASSAEHYEQYF
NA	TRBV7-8	CASSLALSQYNSPLHF
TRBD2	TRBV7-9	CASSNSGYEQYF
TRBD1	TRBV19	CASSGGDYEQYF
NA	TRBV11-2	CASSFPWASESGETQYF
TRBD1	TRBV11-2	CASSSWTGSGGYTF
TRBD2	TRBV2	CASSESLAAPTQETQYF